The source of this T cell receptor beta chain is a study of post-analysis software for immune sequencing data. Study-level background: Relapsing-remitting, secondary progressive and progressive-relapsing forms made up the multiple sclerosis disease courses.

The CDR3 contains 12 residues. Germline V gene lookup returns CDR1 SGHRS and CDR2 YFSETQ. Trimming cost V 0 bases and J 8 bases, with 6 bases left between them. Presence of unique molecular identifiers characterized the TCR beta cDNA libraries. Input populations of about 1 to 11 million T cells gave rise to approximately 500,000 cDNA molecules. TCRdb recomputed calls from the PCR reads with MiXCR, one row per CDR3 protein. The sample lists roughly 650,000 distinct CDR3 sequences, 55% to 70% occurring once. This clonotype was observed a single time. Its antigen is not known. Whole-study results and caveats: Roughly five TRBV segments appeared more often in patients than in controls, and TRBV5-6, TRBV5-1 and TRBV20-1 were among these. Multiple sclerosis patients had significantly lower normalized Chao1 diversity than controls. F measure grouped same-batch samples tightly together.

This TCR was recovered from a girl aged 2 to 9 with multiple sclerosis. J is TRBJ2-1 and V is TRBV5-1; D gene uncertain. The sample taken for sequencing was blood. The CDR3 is CASSLVVHEQFF. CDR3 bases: TGCGCCAGCAGCTTGGTAGTACATGAGCAGTTCTTC. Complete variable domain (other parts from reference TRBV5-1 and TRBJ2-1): KAGVTQTPRYLIKTRGQQVTLSCSPISGHRSVSWYQQTPGQGLQFLFEYFSETQRNKGNFPGRFSGRQFSNSRSEMNVSTLELGDSALYLCASSLVVHEQFFGPGTRLTVL.